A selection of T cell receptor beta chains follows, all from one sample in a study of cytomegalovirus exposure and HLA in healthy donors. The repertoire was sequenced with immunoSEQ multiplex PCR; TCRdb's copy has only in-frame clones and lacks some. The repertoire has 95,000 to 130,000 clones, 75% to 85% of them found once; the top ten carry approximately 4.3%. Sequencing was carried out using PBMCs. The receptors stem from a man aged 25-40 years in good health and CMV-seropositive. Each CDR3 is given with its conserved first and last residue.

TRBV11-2 CASSFGLNTEAFF
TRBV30 CAWSQEFSNQPQHF
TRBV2 CASSGTGRETQYF
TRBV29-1 CSVAGGGGAEQYF
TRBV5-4 CASSLGLGETGELFF
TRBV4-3 CASSPGKGSYEQYF
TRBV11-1 CASSSPWLTGELFF
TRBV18 CASSPSRPGLGTEAFF
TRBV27 CASSLGPGTRFYEQYF
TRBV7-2 CASSFLGASGTDTQYF
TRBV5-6 CASSFRLAGNQETQYF
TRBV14 CASSSMLRGAGYTF
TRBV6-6 CASSYPASDSQYF
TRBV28 CASSPQGGNTEAFF
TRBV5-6 CASSLGHNTGELFF
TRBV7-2 CASSLVGGAGEKLFF
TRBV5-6 CASSSGETQYF
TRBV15 CATSATGNEQYF
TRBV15 CATSRDPRGGDIQYF
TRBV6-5 CASRQGIWREKLFF
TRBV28 CASSPRLYNQPQHF
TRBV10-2 CASSALADIYNEQFF
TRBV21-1 CASSFSGRPYEQYF
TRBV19 CASSSPKGSNQPQHF
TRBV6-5 CATLTPGGRQPQHF
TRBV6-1 CASRTREGETQYF
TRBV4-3 CASSQDGTGSRGEKLFF
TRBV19 CASSMGRASGELFF
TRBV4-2 CASSQALAGYQETQYF
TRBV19 CASNPGRDRGIGNQPQHF
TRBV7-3 CASSLRGGLATDTQYF
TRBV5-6 CASSSIQGAGNTIYF
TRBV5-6 CASSGMDRGKNSQYF
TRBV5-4 CASSHAATGNTEAFF
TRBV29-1 CSVEFRGTKAYEQYF
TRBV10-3 CAISVYSSVERARDEQFF
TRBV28 CASSFIEVSGRNQPQHF
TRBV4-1 CASSQAGDEKLFF
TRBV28 CASSFWPSSGFYEQYF
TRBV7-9 CSSSRGTGFDTQYF
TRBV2 CASSGVSGTPETYEQYF
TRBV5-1 CASSLPLRSTDTQYF
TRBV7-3 CASSPGNTETQYF
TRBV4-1 CASSQVSSYEQYF
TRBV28 CASSYRLGITDTQYF
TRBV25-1 CASRHRVGEKLFF
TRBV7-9 CSSSLVGRDQPQHF
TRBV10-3 CAIRRTVNTEAFF
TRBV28 CASSFIEVEQYF